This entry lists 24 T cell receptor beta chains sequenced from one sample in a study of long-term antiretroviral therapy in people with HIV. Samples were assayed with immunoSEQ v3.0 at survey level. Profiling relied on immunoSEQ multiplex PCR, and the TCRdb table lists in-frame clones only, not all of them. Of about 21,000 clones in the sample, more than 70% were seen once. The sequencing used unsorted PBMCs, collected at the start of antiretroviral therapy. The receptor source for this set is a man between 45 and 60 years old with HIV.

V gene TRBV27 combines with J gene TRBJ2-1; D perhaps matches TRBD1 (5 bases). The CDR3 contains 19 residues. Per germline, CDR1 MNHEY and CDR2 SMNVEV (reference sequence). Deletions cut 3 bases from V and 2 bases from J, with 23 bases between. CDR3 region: CASSLLGRSRGRTYNEQFF. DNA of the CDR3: TGTGCCAGCAGTTTGTTGGGAAGATCAAGGGGAAGGACCTACAATGAGCAGTTCTTC.

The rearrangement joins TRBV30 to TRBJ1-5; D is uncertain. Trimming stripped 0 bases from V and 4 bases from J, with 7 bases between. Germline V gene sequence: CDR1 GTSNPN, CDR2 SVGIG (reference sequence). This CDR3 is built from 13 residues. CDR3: CAWSVGGNQPQHF. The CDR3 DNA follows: TGTGCCTGGAGTGTAGGAGGGAATCAGCCCCAGCATTTT.

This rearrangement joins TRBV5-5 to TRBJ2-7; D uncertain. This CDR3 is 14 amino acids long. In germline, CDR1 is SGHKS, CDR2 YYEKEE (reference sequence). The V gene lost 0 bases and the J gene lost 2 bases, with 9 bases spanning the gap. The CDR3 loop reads CASSLDWGTYEQYF. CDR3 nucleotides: TGTGCCAGCAGCTTGGATTGGGGAACCTACGAGCAGTACTTC.

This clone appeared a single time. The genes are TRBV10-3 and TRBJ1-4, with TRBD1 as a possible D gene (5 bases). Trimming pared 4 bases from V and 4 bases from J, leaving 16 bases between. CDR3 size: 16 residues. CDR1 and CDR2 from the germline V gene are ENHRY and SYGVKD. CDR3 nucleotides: TGTGCCATCAGTGGAGGGTCTCCGGGGGGTAATGAAAAACTGTTTTTT. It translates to CAISGGSPGGNEKLFF.

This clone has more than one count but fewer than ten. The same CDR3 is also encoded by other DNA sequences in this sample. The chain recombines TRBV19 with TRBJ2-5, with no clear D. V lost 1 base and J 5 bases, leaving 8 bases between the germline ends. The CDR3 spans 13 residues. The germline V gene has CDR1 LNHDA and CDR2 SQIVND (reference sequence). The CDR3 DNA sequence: TGTGCCAGTAGTATAGGACAAGGGGAGACCCAGTACTTC. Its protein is CASSIGQGETQYF.

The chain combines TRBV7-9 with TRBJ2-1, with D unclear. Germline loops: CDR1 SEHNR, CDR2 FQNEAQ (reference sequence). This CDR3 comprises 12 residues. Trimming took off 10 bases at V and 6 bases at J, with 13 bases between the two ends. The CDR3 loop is CATSIGSNEQFF. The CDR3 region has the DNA TGTGCCACCAGTATCGGATCCAATGAGCAGTTCTTC. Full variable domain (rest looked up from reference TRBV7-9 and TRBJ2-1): DTGVSQNPRHKITKRGQNVTFRCDPISEHNRLYWYRQTLGQGPEFLTYFQNEAQLEKSRLLSDRFSAERPKGSFSTLEIQRTEQGDSAMYLCATSIGSNEQFFGPGTRLTVL.

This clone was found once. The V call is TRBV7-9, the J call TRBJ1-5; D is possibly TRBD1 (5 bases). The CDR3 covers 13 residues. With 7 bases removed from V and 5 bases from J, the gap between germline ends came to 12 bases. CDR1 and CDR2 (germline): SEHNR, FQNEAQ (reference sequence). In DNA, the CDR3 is TGTGCCAGCACCATCGGAGGGGATCAGCCCCAGCATTTT. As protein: CASTIGGDQPQHF.

The CDR3 here is CASSYPASEAFF. CDR3 nucleotides: TGTGCCAGCAGTTACCCCGCTAGCGAAGCTTTCTTT. The chain links TRBV6-5 to TRBJ1-1; D uncertain. V was trimmed by 2 bases and J by 8 bases, leaving 9 bases between them. From germline, CDR1 is MNHEY and CDR2 SVGAGI. The CDR3 totals 12 residues.

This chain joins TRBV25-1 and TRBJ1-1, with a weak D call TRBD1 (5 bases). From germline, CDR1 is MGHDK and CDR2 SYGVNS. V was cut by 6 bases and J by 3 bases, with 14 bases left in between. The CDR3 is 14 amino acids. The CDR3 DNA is TGTGCCAGCAGGGCCCCCAGGGTGCACACTGAAGCTTTCTTT. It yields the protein CASRAPRVHTEAFF. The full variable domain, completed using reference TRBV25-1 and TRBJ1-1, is EADIYQTPRYLVIGTGKKITLECSQTMGHDKMYWYQQDPGMELHLIHYSYGVNSTEKGDLSSESTVSRIRTEHFPLTLESARPSHTSQYLCASRAPRVHTEAFFGQGTRLTVV.

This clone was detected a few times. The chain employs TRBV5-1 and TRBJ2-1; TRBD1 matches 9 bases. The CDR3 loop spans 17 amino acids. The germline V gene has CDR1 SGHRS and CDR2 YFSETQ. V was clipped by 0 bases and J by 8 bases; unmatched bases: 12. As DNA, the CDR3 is TGCGCCAGCAGCTTGGGGACCGGGACAGGGATCGGTCATGAGCAGTTCTTC. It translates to CASSLGTGTGIGHEQFF.

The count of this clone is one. Written as DNA, the CDR3 is TGTGCCAGCAGCCGGAGGACTCAGATCAGCACAGATACGCAGTATTTT. It is translated as CASSRRTQISTDTQYF. The rearrangement uses TRBV14 and TRBJ2-3, with D perhaps TRBD2 (5 bases). This CDR3 is 16 amino acids long. Trimming left V 4 bases short and J 0 bases short, with 14 bases between. CDR1 is SGHDN, CDR2 FVKESK, per germline.

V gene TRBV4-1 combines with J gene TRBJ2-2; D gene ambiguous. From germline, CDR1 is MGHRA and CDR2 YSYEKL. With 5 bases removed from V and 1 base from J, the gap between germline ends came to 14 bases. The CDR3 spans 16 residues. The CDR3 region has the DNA TGCGCCAGCAGCGGCAGCTCCCGACTGAACACCGGGGAGCTGTTTTTT. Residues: CASSGSSRLNTGELFF.

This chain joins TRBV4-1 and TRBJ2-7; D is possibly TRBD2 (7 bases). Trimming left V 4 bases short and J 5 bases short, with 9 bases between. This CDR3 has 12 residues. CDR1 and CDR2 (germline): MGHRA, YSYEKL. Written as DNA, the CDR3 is TGCGCCAGCAGCCCGGGGGGCCACGAGCAGTACTTC. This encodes CASSPGGHEQYF.

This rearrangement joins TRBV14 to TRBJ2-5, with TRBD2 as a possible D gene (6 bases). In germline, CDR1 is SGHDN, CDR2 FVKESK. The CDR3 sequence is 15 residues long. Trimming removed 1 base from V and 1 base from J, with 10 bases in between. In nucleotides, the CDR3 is TGTGCCAGCAGCCAAGTTCGGGGGATCCAAGAGACCCAGTACTTC. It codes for CASSQVRGIQETQYF.

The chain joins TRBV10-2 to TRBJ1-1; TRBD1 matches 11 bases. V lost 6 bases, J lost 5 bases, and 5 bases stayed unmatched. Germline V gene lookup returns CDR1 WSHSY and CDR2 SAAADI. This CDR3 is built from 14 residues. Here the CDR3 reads CASREGQGGTEAFF. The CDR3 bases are TGCGCCAGCAGGGAGGGACAGGGGGGTACTGAAGCTTTCTTT.

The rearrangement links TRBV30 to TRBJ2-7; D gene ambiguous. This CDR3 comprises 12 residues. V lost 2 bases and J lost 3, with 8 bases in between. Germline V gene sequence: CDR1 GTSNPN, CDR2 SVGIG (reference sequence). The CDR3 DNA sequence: TGTGCCTGGAGTTCTAACAGCTACGAGCAGTACTTC. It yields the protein CAWSSNSYEQYF.

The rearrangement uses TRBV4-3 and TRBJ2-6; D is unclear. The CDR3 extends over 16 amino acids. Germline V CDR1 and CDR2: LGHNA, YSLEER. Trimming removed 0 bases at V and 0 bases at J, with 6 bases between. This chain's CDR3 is CASSQESGSGANVLTF. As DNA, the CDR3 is TGCGCCAGCAGCCAAGAATCAGGCTCTGGGGCCAACGTCCTGACTTTC.

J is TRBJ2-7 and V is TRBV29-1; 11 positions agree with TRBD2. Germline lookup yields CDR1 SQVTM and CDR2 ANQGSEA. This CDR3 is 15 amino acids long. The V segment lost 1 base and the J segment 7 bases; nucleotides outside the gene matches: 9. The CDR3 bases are TGCAGCGTTGAAGGCCGTAGCGGGAGGGCAGGGGAGCAGTACTTC. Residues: CSVEGRSGRAGEQYF.

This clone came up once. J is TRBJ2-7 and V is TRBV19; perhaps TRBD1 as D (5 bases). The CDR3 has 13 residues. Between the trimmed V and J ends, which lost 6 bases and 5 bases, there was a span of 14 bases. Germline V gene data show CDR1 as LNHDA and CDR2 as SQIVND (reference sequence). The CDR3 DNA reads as TGTGCCAGTAGCCTCGACAGAGGCCACGAGCAGTACTTC. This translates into CASSLDRGHEQYF.

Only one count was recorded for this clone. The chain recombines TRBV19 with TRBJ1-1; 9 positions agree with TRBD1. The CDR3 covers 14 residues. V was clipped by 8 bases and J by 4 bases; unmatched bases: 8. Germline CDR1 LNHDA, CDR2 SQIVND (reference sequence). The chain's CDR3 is CASRKPGQGTEAFF. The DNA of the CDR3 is TGTGCCAGTCGCAAACCGGGACAGGGCACTGAAGCTTTCTTT. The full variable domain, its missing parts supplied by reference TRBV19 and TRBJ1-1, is DGGITQSPKYLFRKEGQNVTLSCEQNLNHDAMYWYRQDPGQGLRLIYYSQIVNDFQKGDIAEGYSVSREKKESFPLTVTSAQKNPTAFYLCASRKPGQGTEAFFGQGTRLTVV.

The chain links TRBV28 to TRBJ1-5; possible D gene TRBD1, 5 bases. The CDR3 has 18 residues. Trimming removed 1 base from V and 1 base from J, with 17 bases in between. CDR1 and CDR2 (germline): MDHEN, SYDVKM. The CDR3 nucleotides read TGTGCCAGCAGTTTATCGGGACTTAGGGTTTGGAGCAATCAGCCCCAGCATTTT. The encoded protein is CASSLSGLRVWSNQPQHF.

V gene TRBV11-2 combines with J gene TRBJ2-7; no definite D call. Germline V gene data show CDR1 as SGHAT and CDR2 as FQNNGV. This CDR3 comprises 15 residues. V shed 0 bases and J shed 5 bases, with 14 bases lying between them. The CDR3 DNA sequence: TGTGCCAGCAGCTTAGAAGAGGACGGTGGTCACGAGCAGTACTTC. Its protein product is CASSLEEDGGHEQYF.

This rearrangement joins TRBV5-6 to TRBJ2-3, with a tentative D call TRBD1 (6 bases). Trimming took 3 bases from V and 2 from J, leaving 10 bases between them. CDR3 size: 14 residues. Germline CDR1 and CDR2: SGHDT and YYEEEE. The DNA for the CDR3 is TGTGCCAGCAGCTACGGACAGTACACAGATACGCAGTATTTT. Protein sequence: CASSYGQYTDTQYF.

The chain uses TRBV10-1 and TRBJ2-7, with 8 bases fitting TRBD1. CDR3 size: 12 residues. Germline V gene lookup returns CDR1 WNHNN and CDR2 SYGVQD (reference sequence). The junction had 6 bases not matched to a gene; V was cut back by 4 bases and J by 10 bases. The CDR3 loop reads CASSAPGQAQYF. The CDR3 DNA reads TGCGCCAGCAGTGCCCCGGGACAGGCCCAGTACTTC.